This is a list of T cell receptor beta chains from one sample in a study of blood T cell repertoires in COVID-19. Generated by immunoSEQ multiplex PCR, the TCRdb table keeps only in-frame clones and is missing some. The sample yields tens of thousands of clones, roughly 86% seen once. The sequenced sample consisted of peripheral blood. Receptor source: a man in his fifties with acute or convalescent COVID-19. Each CDR3 is given with its conserved first and last residue. Fields, in order: D gene, clone size, J gene, V gene, CDR3 DNA, CDR3 protein. A D gene is named only where the DNA matches it firmly. The size of a clone is reported for some rows only, either as once, few or many, or as a class for expanded clones.

.,.,TRBJ1-3,TRBV2,TGTGCCAGCAGTGAAGGGGGAGGGTATAGCTCTGGAAACACCATATATTTT,CASSEGGGYSSGNTIYF
.,few,TRBJ2-2,TRBV2,TGTGCCAGCAGTGTGGAAGCTCGGGGGACCGGGGAGCTGTTTTTT,CASSVEARGTGELFF
.,.,TRBJ1-1,TRBV7-6,TGTGCCAGCAGCCTAATAGAAGTAGCGCGCACTGAAGCTTTCTTT,CASSLIEVARTEAFF
TRBD1,.,TRBJ2-3,TRBV24-1,TGTGCCACCAGTGATGGATGGGACAGGGAGGGCGCAGATACGCAGTATTTT,CATSDGWDREGADTQYF
TRBD1,.,TRBJ2-2,TRBV27,TGTGCCAGCAGTCCACAGGGGACAGTGAACACCGGGGAGCTGTTTTTT,CASSPQGTVNTGELFF
.,.,TRBJ1-6,TRBV19,TGTGCCACACGAGAGACAGACGACTATAATTCACCCCTCCACTTT,CATRETDDYNSPLHF
TRBD1,.,TRBJ2-7,TRBV2,TGTGCCAGCTGCAACCGGGACAGATCCTACGAGCAGTACTTC,CASCNRDRSYEQYF
.,.,TRBJ1-2,TRBV4-2,TGTGCCAGCAGCCAAGAGGCTCGACAGAGAACCAACTATGGCTACACCTTC,CASSQEARQRTNYGYTF
.,.,TRBJ1-6,TRBV27,TGTGCCAGCAGTTGGAGCGGGACATTAAATTCACCCCTCCACTTT,CASSWSGTLNSPLHF
.,.,TRBJ2-3,TRBV6-1,TGTGCCAGCAGTGAAATGGAGTATACGCAGTATTTT,CASSEMEYTQYF
.,.,TRBJ1-1,TRBV7-8,TGTGCCAGCAGCTTAAGGCCGACACTTAACACTGAAGCTTTCTTT,CASSLRPTLNTEAFF
TRBD1,once,TRBJ1-3,TRBV7-9,TGTGCCAGCAGCTCGACGACAGGGGACACTGGAAACACCATATATTTT,CASSSTTGDTGNTIYF
TRBD2,.,TRBJ2-1,TRBV27,TGTGCCAGCACCCCCCTACTAGCGGGTAGCTCCTACAATGAGCAGTTCTTC,CASTPLLAGSSYNEQFF
.,.,TRBJ1-1,TRBV27,TGTGCCAGCAGTTTAGCAGGATTCACTGAAGCTTTCTTT,CASSLAGFTEAFF
TRBD2,.,TRBJ2-3,TRBV4-1,TGCGCCAGCAGCCTTGGTCCCCGGGGAGGGGTTGATACGCAGTATTTT,CASSLGPRGGVDTQYF
TRBD2,.,TRBJ2-7,TRBV3-1/TRBV3-2,TGTGCCAGCAGCCAAGTTCAAGCGGGAGGATACGAGCAGTACTTC,CASSQVQAGGYEQYF
TRBD1,few,TRBJ2-2,TRBV6-5,TGTGCCAGTTGTAAGACAGGGATGATCCCCGGGGAGCTGTTTTTT,CASCKTGMIPGELFF
.,few,TRBJ2-7,TRBV10-3,TGTGCCATCAGTGGACAGGCGACCTACGAGCAGTACTTC,CAISGQATYEQYF
.,.,TRBJ1-1,TRBV12-3/TRBV12-4,TGTGCCAGCAGTTTACAGGGGAGCACTGAAGCTTTCTTT,CASSLQGSTEAFF
TRBD1,.,TRBJ2-2,TRBV6-2/TRBV6-3,TGTGCCAGCAGTTTCCCTGTAATGACCCCGGGACAGGGTATCGTCGGGGAGCTGTTTTTT,CASSFPVMTPGQGIVGELFF
.,.,TRBJ2-7,TRBV29-1,TGCAGCGTTGCCGCTCAGGGCTACGAGCAGTACTTC,CSVAAQGYEQYF
TRBD1,.,TRBJ2-1,TRBV4-2,TGTGCCAGCAGCCAAGGTGACAGGGACAATGAGCAGTTCTTC,CASSQGDRDNEQFF
TRBD1,.,TRBJ2-5,TRBV2,TGTGCCAGCAGTCCCACAGGGACAGCGCAAGAGACCCAGTACTTC,CASSPTGTAQETQYF
.,.,TRBJ1-1,TRBV7-2,TGTGCCAGCAGCCTCAACCCCGGGACTCCCCCCAGTCTAGGCACTGAAGCTTTCTTT,CASSLNPGTPPSLGTEAFF
TRBD1,.,TRBJ1-2,TRBV19,TGTGCCAGTAGTACCACGGAGGGAGGCAGGGGGCAAGGCTACACCTTC,CASSTTEGGRGQGYTF
TRBD1,.,TRBJ2-3,TRBV10-2,TGCGCCAGCCGGACCGGGGGACTTGGACAGGGGGGTGCCACAGATACGCAGTATTTT,CASRTGGLGQGGATDTQYF
.,.,TRBJ2-1,TRBV14,TGTGCCAGCAGCTCACTTGACCCAATGCTAGATGAGCAGTTCTTC,CASSSLDPMLDEQFF
.,.,TRBJ2-3,TRBV30,TGTGCCTGGGAACAGGGAGATAGTACAGATACGCAGTATTTT,CAWEQGDSTDTQYF
TRBD1,.,TRBJ2-5,TRBV5-1,TGCGCCAGCAGCAGGACAGGGCCAGAGACCCAGTACTTC,CASSRTGPETQYF
.,.,TRBJ1-1,TRBV7-8,TGTGCCAGCAGCCTTAGTTTGTCGGGAATCAAAGGGGCTTTCTTT,CASSLSLSGIKGAFF
.,.,TRBJ1-4,TRBV19,TGTGCCAGTAGCGGCGGGACCCATAATGAAAAACTGTTTTTT,CASSGGTHNEKLFF
.,.,TRBJ1-2,TRBV9,TGTGCCAGCAGCGGCCTCGACAGACACTATGGCTACACCTTC,CASSGLDRHYGYTF
.,once,TRBJ2-5,TRBV18,TGTGCCAGCTCACTCACCGGAGAGGTACAAGAGACCCAGTACTTC,CASSLTGEVQETQYF
.,.,TRBJ2-1,TRBV3-1/TRBV3-2,TGTGCCAGCAGCAAAGGAAGGGGGACCAATGAGCAGTTCTTC,CASSKGRGTNEQFF
TRBD1,.,TRBJ2-1,TRBV27,TGTGCCAGCAGTTTATCGGGACAGGGTAGGGACAGCTCCTACAATGAGCAATTCTTC,CASSLSGQGRDSSYNEQFF
.,.,TRBJ1-2,TRBV28,TGTGCCAGCACCATTGGGGCAGCAGCTAACTATGGCTACACCTTC,CASTIGAAANYGYTF
.,.,TRBJ1-1,TRBV2,TGTGCCACCCCCCAGGGCTGGGACACTGAAGCTTTCTTT,CATPQGWDTEAFF
.,.,TRBJ1-3,TRBV15,TGTGCCACCAGCAGAACAGGAGCTACTGGAAACACCATATATTTT,CATSRTGATGNTIYF
.,.,TRBJ1-1,TRBV6-5,TGTGCCAGCAGTTACGTGGGGAGCACTGAAGCTTTCTTT,CASSYVGSTEAFF
.,.,TRBJ2-5,TRBV28,TGTGCCAGCAGTTTGGGGGCGATGGAGACCCAGTACTTC,CASSLGAMETQYF
.,once,TRBJ2-7,TRBV27,TGTGCCAGCAGTCTGTATCAGTCCTTCCTCCGCTACGAGCAGTACTTC,CASSLYQSFLRYEQYF
TRBD2,once,TRBJ2-1,TRBV3-1/TRBV3-2,TGTGCCAGCTGTCTAGCGGGCCCCTACAATGAGCAGTTCTTC,CASCLAGPYNEQFF
.,.,TRBJ1-2,TRBV12-5,TGTGCTAGTGGTTTGGGGGAACAGGTCTATGGCTACACCTTC,CASGLGEQVYGYTF
TRBD1,.,TRBJ2-7,TRBV29-1,TGCAGCGTTGAACAACCGGGACAGGGAGAGCAGTACTTC,CSVEQPGQGEQYF
TRBD1,.,TRBJ2-5,TRBV7-3,TGTGCCAGCAGCCCAGGGACAGGGCAAGAGACCCAGTACTTC,CASSPGTGQETQYF
TRBD1,.,TRBJ2-7,TRBV3-1/TRBV3-2,TGTGCCAGCAGCCACCCTCCTCGGACAGGGTCCCACGAGCAGTACTTC,CASSHPPRTGSHEQYF
.,.,TRBJ1-2,TRBV5-4,TGTGCCAGCAGCTTAGACGGGGAGACTAACTATGGCTACACCTTC,CASSLDGETNYGYTF
.,.,TRBJ2-1,TRBV7-2,TGTGCCAGCATACCGCGGTCCTACAATGAGCAGTTCTTC,CASIPRSYNEQFF
.,.,TRBJ1-5,TRBV28,TGTGCCAGCAGTTTGAGCCTGAATATCCATAGCAATCAGCCCCAGCATTTT,CASSLSLNIHSNQPQHF
TRBD1,.,TRBJ1-5,TRBV30,TGTGCCTGGAACTCAGGGACAGCAAATAGCAATCAGCCCCAGCATTTT,CAWNSGTANSNQPQHF
TRBD1,once,TRBJ2-1,TRBV5-1,TGCGCCAGCAGCCCACAGGGGGAGGCCTCCTACAATGAGCAGTTCTTC,CASSPQGEASYNEQFF
.,once,TRBJ2-1,TRBV7-9,TGTGCCAGCAGCTTTAAGGGGGTCATCAATGAGCAGTTCTTC,CASSFKGVINEQFF